A selection of T cell receptor beta chains follows, all from one sample in a study of blood T cell repertoires in COVID-19. Measured with immunoSEQ multiplex PCR; TCRdb has only the in-frame clones, and not every one. The sample holds fewer than 90,000 clones, more than 80% seen once. The sequenced sample was peripheral blood. The receptor set was obtained from a woman of 80 years or more with active COVID-19. Both conserved end residues are part of each CDR3. A D gene is named only where the DNA matches it firmly. For some rows the clone size is stated as once, few or many, or as a class when expanded; others skip it.

D	V	size	J	CDR3	DNA
-	TRBV13	-	TRBJ2-1	CASSFYNRQSYNEQFF	TGTGCCAGCAGCTTCTATAACAGGCAATCCTACAATGAGCAGTTCTTC
TRBD1	TRBV10-3	-	TRBJ1-2	CAISESTGEGGYTF	TGTGCCATCAGTGAGTCGACAGGGGAAGGTGGCTACACCTTC
TRBD2	TRBV5-3	-	TRBJ2-1	CARSLRLAGRNEQFF	TGTGCCAGAAGCCTTCGACTAGCGGGACGCAATGAGCAGTTCTTC
TRBD1	TRBV9	-	TRBJ1-5	CASSEETGYNQPQHF	TGTGCCAGCAGCGAAGAGACAGGGTACAATCAGCCCCAGCATTTT
-	TRBV11-3	-	TRBJ2-7	CASSSADSYEQYF	TGTGCCAGCAGCTCAGCGGACTCCTACGAGCAGTACTTC
TRBD1	TRBV10-3	few	TRBJ1-2	CAISPTQGDGYTF	TGTGCCATCAGTCCAACACAGGGGGACGGCTACACCTTC
-	TRBV12-3/TRBV12-4	-	TRBJ2-3	CASSFHADTQYF	TGTGCCAGCAGTTTTCATGCAGATACGCAGTATTTT
TRBD1	TRBV19	-	TRBJ2-5	CASSIVGGTGAGETQYF	TGTGCCAGTAGTATAGTAGGGGGGACAGGGGCAGGAGAGACCCAGTACTTC
TRBD1	TRBV2	-	TRBJ2-3	CASSKQGAAGDTQYF	TGTGCCAGCAGCAAACAGGGGGCGGCCGGTGATACGCAGTATTTT
TRBD1	TRBV19	-	TRBJ1-6	CASSVRGLDSPLHF	TGTGCCAGTAGTGTCAGGGGGCTGGATTCACCCCTCCACTTT
TRBD1	TRBV7-8	-	TRBJ2-7	CASSATHGQGDWYEQYF	TGTGCCAGCAGCGCAACTCATGGACAGGGGGATTGGTACGAGCAGTACTTC
TRBD1	TRBV5-5	-	TRBJ2-1	CASSLVGQGAEQFF	TGTGCCAGCAGCTTGGTAGGACAGGGGGCCGAGCAGTTCTTC
-	TRBV30	-	TRBJ1-1	CAWKWGLGTEAFF	TGTGCCTGGAAGTGGGGGCTGGGCACTGAAGCTTTCTTT
-	TRBV27	-	TRBJ2-3	CASSSGQYTDTQYF	TGTGCCAGCAGCAGCGGACAGTACACAGATACGCAGTATTTT
TRBD2	TRBV28	-	TRBJ2-1	CASRRRTSGGNEQFF	TGTGCCAGCAGACGAAGGACTAGCGGTGGCAATGAGCAGTTCTTC
TRBD1	TRBV11-2	-	TRBJ2-1	CASSVTGVGNEQFF	TGTGCCAGCAGCGTCACAGGGGTCGGCAATGAGCAGTTCTTC
-	TRBV7-2	few	TRBJ2-7	CASSLVPLISYEQYF	TGTGCCAGCAGCTTAGTACCACTTATCTCCTACGAGCAGTACTTC
-	TRBV7-2	-	TRBJ1-3	CASSLPSGDRRNTIYF	TGTGCCAGCAGCTTACCCTCAGGCGACCGGAGAAACACCATATATTTT
-	TRBV4-3	-	TRBJ1-2	CASSQEGGLGMDYGYTF	TGCGCCAGCAGCCAAGAGGGGGGGCTGGGGATGGACTATGGCTACACCTTC
TRBD2	TRBV5-1	once	TRBJ2-1	CASSLTSGTRGNEQFF	TGCGCCAGCAGCTTGACTAGCGGGACCCGGGGCAATGAGCAGTTCTTC
-	TRBV2	-	TRBJ2-3	CAYIRRGRADTQYF	TGTGCCTATATACGGCGGGGCCGCGCAGATACGCAGTATTTT
TRBD1	TRBV28	few	TRBJ1-5	CASRHTGERQPQHF	TGTGCCAGCAGACACACAGGGGAACGTCAGCCCCAGCATTTT
-	TRBV4-3	-	TRBJ2-2	CASSQVARVPGELFF	TGCGCCAGCAGCCAAGTGGCGAGGGTGCCCGGGGAGCTGTTTTTT
TRBD2	TRBV11-2	-	TRBJ2-1	CASSLEFGTSLNEQFF	TGTGCCAGCAGCTTAGAATTCGGGACTAGTCTGAATGAGCAGTTCTTC
-	TRBV2	-	TRBJ1-5	CASMGSNQPQHF	TGTGCCAGCATGGGCAGCAATCAGCCCCAGCATTTT
TRBD1	TRBV18	-	TRBJ1-2	CASSPIRQGTYGYTF	TGTGCCAGCTCACCTATCCGACAGGGAACCTATGGCTACACCTTC
TRBD1	TRBV15	-	TRBJ2-3	CATSKGLQGYTDTQYF	TGTGCCACCAGCAAAGGTTTACAGGGGTACACAGATACGCAGTATTTT
TRBD2	TRBV5-1	-	TRBJ2-3	CASSLASGSSADTQYF	TGCGCCAGCAGCTTGGCTAGCGGGAGTAGCGCAGATACGCAGTATTTT
TRBD2	TRBV7-2	-	TRBJ2-7	CASSLAPGGSWYEQYF	TGTGCCAGCAGCTTAGCCCCGGGCGGGAGTTGGTACGAGCAGTACTTC
TRBD1	TRBV6-2/TRBV6-3	-	TRBJ1-2	CASSFGQGRFGYTF	TGTGCCAGCAGTTTCGGACAGGGTCGGTTTGGCTACACCTTC
TRBD1	TRBV28	-	TRBJ1-2	CASSFPPGVQGVHYGYTF	TGTGCCAGCAGTTTCCCGCCGGGCGTACAGGGGGTGCACTATGGCTACACCTTC
-	TRBV18	few	TRBJ1-1	CASSLSVRSPEAFF	TGTGCCAGCTCGCTCTCGGTCAGGTCCCCTGAAGCTTTCTTT
TRBD2	TRBV12-5	-	TRBJ2-1	CASGGVTSGTEQFF	TGTGCTAGTGGCGGGGTAACTAGCGGAACGGAGCAGTTCTTC
TRBD1	TRBV7-9	few	TRBJ2-7	CASSPQGTVVSQQYF	TGTGCCAGCAGCCCTCAAGGGACAGTTGTTTCACAGCAGTACTTC
-	TRBV18	-	TRBJ2-5	CASSRPGVSQETQYF	TGTGCCAGCTCAAGACCGGGAGTTTCACAAGAGACCCAGTACTTC
TRBD2	TRBV9	-	TRBJ2-7	CASSLPSGRESDEQYF	TGTGCCAGCAGCTTACCATCCGGGAGGGAGTCTGACGAGCAGTACTTC
TRBD2	TRBV19	-	TRBJ2-7	CASSRTSGINYEQYF	TGTGCCAGTTCTCGGACTAGCGGGATTAACTACGAGCAGTACTTC
TRBD1	TRBV6-5	-	TRBJ1-4	CASSYGQENEKLFF	TGTGCCAGCAGTTACGGACAGGAAAATGAAAAACTGTTTTTT
-	TRBV7-2	-	TRBJ2-7	CASSLEGGFYEQYF	TGTGCCAGCAGCTTAGAGGGGGGGTTCTACGAGCAGTACTTC
-	TRBV27	-	TRBJ2-7	CASRIGGSYEQYF	TGTGCCAGCAGGATTGGGGGGTCCTACGAGCAGTACTTC
TRBD2	TRBV7-2	-	TRBJ2-1	CASSSTLAGGPYNEQFF	TGTGCCAGCAGCTCTACTTTAGCGGGAGGGCCTTACAATGAGCAGTTCTTC
-	TRBV21-1	-	TRBJ2-1	CASRAQGGNEQFF	TGTGCCAGCAGGGCTCAGGGGGGCAATGAGCAGTTCTTC
TRBD2	TRBV19	-	TRBJ2-2	CATGRAPSLNTGELFF	TGTGCCACTGGGAGGGCGCCTTCCCTGAACACCGGGGAGCTGTTTTTT
-	TRBV28	once	TRBJ1-2	CATAPRGELLFYGYTF	TGTGCCACAGCACCCCGGGGGGAACTTCTATTCTATGGCTACACCTTC
-	TRBV4-2	-	TRBJ2-4	CASSQDWHPVNIQYF	TGTGCCAGCAGCCAAGACTGGCATCCTGTAAACATTCAGTACTTC
TRBD1	TRBV15	-	TRBJ2-1	CATSRGLQGAYNEQFF	TGTGCCACCAGCAGAGGACTCCAGGGGGCCTACAATGAGCAGTTCTTC
TRBD1	TRBV19	-	TRBJ2-7	CASRYGDRVRYEQYF	TGTGCCAGCCGATACGGGGACAGGGTACGCTACGAGCAGTACTTC
TRBD2	TRBV7-9	-	TRBJ2-7	CASSLRGAGGEQYF	TGTGCCAGCAGCTTACGAGGTGCGGGAGGAGAGCAGTACTTC
-	TRBV14	-	TRBJ1-1	CASSQGRTARAFF	TGTGCCAGCAGCCAAGGGAGGACTGCGAGGGCTTTCTTT